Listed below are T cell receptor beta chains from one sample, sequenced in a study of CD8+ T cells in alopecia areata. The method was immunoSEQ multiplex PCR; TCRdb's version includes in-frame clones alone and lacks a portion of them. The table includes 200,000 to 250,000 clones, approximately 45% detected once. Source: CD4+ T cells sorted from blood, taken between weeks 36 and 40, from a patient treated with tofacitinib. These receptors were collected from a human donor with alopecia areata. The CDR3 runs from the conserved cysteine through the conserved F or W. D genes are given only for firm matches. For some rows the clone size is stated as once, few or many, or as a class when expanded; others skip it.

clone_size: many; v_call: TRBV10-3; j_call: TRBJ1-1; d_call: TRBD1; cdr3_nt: TGTGCCATCAGTGAACCGGGACAGGGGGGCACTGAAGCTTTCTTT; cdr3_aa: CAISEPGQGGTEAFF
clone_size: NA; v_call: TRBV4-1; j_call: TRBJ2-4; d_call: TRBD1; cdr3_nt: TGCGCCAGCAGCCACTTCGACAGGGATCAAAACATTCAGTACTTC; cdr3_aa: CASSHFDRDQNIQYF
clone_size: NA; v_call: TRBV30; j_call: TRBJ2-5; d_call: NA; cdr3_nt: TGTGCCTGGAGTGCGCGGGAGACCCAGTACTTC; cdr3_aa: CAWSARETQYF
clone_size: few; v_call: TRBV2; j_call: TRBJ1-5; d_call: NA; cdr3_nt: TGTGCCAGCAGTGATAGTCGTTCTGTTCCCCAGCATTTT; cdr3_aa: CASSDSRSVPQHF
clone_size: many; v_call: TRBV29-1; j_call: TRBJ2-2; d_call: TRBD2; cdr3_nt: TGCAGCGTTAGTAGCGGGAGTAACGGGGAGCTGTTTTTT; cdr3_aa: CSVSSGSNGELFF
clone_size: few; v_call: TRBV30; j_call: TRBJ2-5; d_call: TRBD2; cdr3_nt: TGTGCCTGGAGCCTCCAAGCGGGGAGCCAAGAGACCCAGTACTTC; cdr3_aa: CAWSLQAGSQETQYF
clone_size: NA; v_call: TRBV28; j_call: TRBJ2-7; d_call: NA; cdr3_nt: TGTGCCAGCAGGCCCGCCGGGACATACTACGAGCAGTACTTC; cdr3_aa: CASRPAGTYYEQYF
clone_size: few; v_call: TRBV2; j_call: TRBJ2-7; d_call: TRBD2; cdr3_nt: TGTGCCAGCAGAACCGGGACTAGCGGGATCTACGAGCAGTACTTC; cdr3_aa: CASRTGTSGIYEQYF
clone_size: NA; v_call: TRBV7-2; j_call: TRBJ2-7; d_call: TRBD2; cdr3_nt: TGTGCCAGCAGCCTCCGGACTAGCGGGGGCCGAAGCTCCTACGAGCAGTACTTC; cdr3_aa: CASSLRTSGGRSSYEQYF
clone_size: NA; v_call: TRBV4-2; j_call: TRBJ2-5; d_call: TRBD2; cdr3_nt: TGTGCCAGCAGCTTGGGGACTAGCGGGAGGATTCAAGAGACCCAGTACTTC; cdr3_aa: CASSLGTSGRIQETQYF
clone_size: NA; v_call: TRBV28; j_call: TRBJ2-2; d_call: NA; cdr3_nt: TGTGCCAGCAGTTTAGGTCAGATGAACACCGGGGAGCTGTTTTTT; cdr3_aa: CASSLGQMNTGELFF
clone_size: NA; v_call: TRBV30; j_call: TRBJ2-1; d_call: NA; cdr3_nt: TGTGCCTGGAGTGTCCTCCGGACAGTTAATGAGCAGTTCTTC; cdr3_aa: CAWSVLRTVNEQFF
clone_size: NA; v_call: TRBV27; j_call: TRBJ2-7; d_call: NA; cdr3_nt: TGTGCCAGCGGACCGAGTGTAAGGGGCGAGCAGTACTTC; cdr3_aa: CASGPSVRGEQYF
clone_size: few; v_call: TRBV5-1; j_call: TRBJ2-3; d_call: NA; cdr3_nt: TGCGCCAGCAGCTTGGATGTCTCTAGCACAGATACGCAGTATTTT; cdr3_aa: CASSLDVSSTDTQYF
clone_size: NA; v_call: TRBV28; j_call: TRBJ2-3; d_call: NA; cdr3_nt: TGTGCCAGCAGTTTGTCGTCGCCCACAGATACGCAGTATTTT; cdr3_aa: CASSLSSPTDTQYF
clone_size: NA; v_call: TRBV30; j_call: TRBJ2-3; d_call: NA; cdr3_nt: TGTGCCTGGAGGCTCCACATGGGAAGCACAGATACGCAGTATTTT; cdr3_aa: CAWRLHMGSTDTQYF
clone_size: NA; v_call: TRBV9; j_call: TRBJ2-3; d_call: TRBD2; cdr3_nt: TGTGCCAGCACGACTAGCGGAGCTAGCACAGATACGCAGTATTTT; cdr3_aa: CASTTSGASTDTQYF
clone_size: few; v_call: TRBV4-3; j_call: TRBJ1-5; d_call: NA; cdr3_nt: TGCGCCAGCAGCCAAGATGTGCAGGGCAATCAGCCCCAGCATTTT; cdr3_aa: CASSQDVQGNQPQHF
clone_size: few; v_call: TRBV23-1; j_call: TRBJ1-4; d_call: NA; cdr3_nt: TGCGCCATACGGGACCTGTTTTTT; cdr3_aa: CAIRDLFF
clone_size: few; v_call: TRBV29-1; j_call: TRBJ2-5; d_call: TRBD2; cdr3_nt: TGCAGCGTTCTGACTAGCGGACAAGAGACCCAGTACTTC; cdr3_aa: CSVLTSGQETQYF
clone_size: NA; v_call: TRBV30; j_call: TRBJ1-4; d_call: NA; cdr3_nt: TGTGCCTGGAGTGTATGGGCCGTTGAAAAACTGTTTTTT; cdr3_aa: CAWSVWAVEKLFF
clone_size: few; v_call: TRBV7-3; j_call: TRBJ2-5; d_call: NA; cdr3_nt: TGTGCCAGCAGCTTAGCCCTTACCCAAGAGACCCAGTACTTC; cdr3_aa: CASSLALTQETQYF
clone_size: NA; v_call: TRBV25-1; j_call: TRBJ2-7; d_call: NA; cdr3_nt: TGTGCCAGCAGTGATCGGATGTTAGCTGGGCAGTACTTC; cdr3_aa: CASSDRMLAGQYF
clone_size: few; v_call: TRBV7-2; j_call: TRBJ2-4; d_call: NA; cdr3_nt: TGTGCCAGCAGCACCCGGGACAAAGAATTCCTAGCCAAAAACATTCAGTACTTC; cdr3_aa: CASSTRDKEFLAKNIQYF
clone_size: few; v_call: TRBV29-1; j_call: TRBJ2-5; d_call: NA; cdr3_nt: TGCAGCGTTGCCGGGGGGCTTGCGGAGACCCAGTACTTC; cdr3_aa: CSVAGGLAETQYF
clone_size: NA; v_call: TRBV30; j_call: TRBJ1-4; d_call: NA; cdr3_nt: TGTGCCTGGAGTCGGATGGGGTCTGATGAAAAACTGTTTTTT; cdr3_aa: CAWSRMGSDEKLFF
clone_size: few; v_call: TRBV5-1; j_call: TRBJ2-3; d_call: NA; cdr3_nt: TGCGCCAGCAGCTTGGGACTAGTCAAAGATACGCAGTATTTT; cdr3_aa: CASSLGLVKDTQYF
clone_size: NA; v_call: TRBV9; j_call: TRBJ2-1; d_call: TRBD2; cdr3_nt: TGTGCCAGCAGCAGCGGGACTTCCTACAATGAGCAGTTCTTC; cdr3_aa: CASSSGTSYNEQFF
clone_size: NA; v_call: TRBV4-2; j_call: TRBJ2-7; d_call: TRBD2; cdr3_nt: TGTGCCAGCAGCCAACCAAGCGGGAGGGTTTCCTACGAGCAGTACTTC; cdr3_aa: CASSQPSGRVSYEQYF
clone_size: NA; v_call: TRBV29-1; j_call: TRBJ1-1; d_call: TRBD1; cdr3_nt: TGCAGCGTTAGGACAGGAGCCGCCTCTGAAGCTTTCTTT; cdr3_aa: CSVRTGAASEAFF
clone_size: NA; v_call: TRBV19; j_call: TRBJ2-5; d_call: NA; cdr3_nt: TGTGCCAGTAGTATTACCGGTCAGCAAGAGACCCAGTACTTC; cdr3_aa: CASSITGQQETQYF
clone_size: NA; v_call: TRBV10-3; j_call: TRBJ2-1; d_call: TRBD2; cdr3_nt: TGTGCCATCATGACTAGCGGGAGACTCAATGAGCAGTTCTTC; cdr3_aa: CAIMTSGRLNEQFF
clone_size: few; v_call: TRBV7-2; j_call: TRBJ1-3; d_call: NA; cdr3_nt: TGTGCCAGCAGCTTGCTACAGGGCCCAACTGGAAACACCATATATTTT; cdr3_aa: CASSLLQGPTGNTIYF
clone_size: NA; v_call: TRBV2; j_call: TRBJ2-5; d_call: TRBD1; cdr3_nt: TGTGCCAGCAGTCGGGACAGGGGCCAAGAGACCCAGTACTTC; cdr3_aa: CASSRDRGQETQYF
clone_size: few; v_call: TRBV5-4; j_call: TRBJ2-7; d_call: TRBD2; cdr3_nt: TGTGCCAGCAGCTTGAGGAGCGGGAGCTACGAGCAGTACTTC; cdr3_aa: CASSLRSGSYEQYF
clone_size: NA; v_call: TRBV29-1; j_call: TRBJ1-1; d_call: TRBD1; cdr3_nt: TGCAGCGTTGCGGTCGGGACAGGGGCCACTGAAGCTTTCTTT; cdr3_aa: CSVAVGTGATEAFF
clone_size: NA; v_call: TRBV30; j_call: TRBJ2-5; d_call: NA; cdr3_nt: TGTGCCTGGAGTGGGGGGCAGGAATCCCACCAAGAGACCCAGTACTTC; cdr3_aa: CAWSGGQESHQETQYF
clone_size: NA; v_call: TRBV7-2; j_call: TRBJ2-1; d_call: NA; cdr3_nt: TGTGCCAGCAGACGGGCCTTTCTGGGGTACAATGAGCAGTTCTTC; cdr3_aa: CASRRAFLGYNEQFF
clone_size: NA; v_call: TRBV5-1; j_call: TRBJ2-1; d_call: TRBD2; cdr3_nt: TGCGCCAGCAGCGTAGCGGGAGAGGGCAACAATGAGCAGTTCTTC; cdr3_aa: CASSVAGEGNNEQFF
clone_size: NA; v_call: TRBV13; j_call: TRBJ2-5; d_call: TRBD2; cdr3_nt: TGTGCCAGCAGCCCGACCGGGACTAGCGGGACAGCCCAAGAGACCCAGTACTTC; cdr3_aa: CASSPTGTSGTAQETQYF
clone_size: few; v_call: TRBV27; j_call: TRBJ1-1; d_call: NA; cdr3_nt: TGTGCCAGCAGTTTAAGGGGGGCCGGACTCCTAGGCACTGAAGCTTTCTTT; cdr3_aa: CASSLRGAGLLGTEAFF
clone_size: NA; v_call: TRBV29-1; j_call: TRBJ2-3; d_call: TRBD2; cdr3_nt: TGCAGCACAGAGACGGGGCGGGGGACAGATACGCAGTATTTT; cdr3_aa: CSTETGRGTDTQYF
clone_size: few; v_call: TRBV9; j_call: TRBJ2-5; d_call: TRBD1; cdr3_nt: TGTGCCAGCAGCGCTATACAGGGGGCAGGAGAGACCCAGTACTTC; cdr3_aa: CASSAIQGAGETQYF